The TCR beta chain under discussion was sequenced for a study of T-cell reconstitution after alpha-beta-depleted transplantation in children (TCRdb year 2016). Some background on the complete study: T-cell immune reconstitution after TCRalphabeta/CD19-depleted allogeneic hematopoietic cell transplantation in children was quantitatively tracked in the study by means of TCR repertoire profiling.

From the cysteine through the phenylalanine, the CDR3 covers 14 amino acids. Kept here is only the CDR3 DNA, which spans 42 bases and is read in frame from base 1. V is cut by 0 bases and J by 15 bases, and the space between the germline ends is 18 bases. Broad study findings and their caveats: Over subsequent months, a decline in hyperexpanded clone frequencies was noted, and after one year, T-cell counts and TCRbeta diversity were mostly ascribed to newly produced T cells. Apparently early alphabetaT-cell count recovery about two months after transplant reportedly relied on only several hundred rapidly expanded clones derived from non-depleted graft cells. The high TCRbeta diversity at day 60 in some patients was ascribed to recipient T cells and intrathymic progenitors that had survived conditioning.

The sample holds many counts of this clonotype. What this receptor recognizes is not known. Per-base quality was not reported, and no clone a single base away is much larger than it. Library method: PCR. Instrument on record: Illumina HiSeq 2500. TCR libraries were prepared with molecular barcoding, using unique molecular identifiers to normalize TCRbeta repertoire quantification. The public reads were reanalyzed by TCRdb: fastp trimming at Q25, MiXCR alignment, in-frame beta chains only. One record per CDR3 amino acid sequence lists the most common genes and DNA. The sample data list over 150,000 distinct CDR3 sequences, and approximately 6.9% of these were observed just once. In total, the top ten clones hold 5.5% of the sample. The treatment or condition label, as the study defines it: allogeneic hematopoietic cell transplantation with graft depleted of TCRalphabeta T cells and CD19 B cells. The transplant recipients were children given TCRalphabeta/CD19-depleted allogeneic hematopoietic cell grafts.

The starting material was PBMCs, obtained before TCRalphabeta/CD19-depleted stem cell transplant. This clonotype was obtained from a boy younger than 10 with acute lymphoblastic leukemia, due to receive a stem cell transplant. The rearranged chain carries TRBV12-3 or TRBV12-4 and TRBJ2-1; perhaps TRBD2 is the D gene, with 6 bases matching. In nucleotides, the sequence is TGTGCCAGCAGTTTAGCGCAGGGACTTACCGATCGGTTCTTC. Translated, this gives CASSLAQGLTDRFF.